This TCR beta chain was obtained from a study of liver allograft versus peripheral blood T cells. About the study: Transplanted-liver and recipient peripheral blood T cell receptor repertoires were compared. Points from the study as a whole: Liver allografts reportedly held T cell receptor repertoires unlike those in peripheral blood.

Each CDR3 protein gets one entry after TCRdb re-called the reads with MiXCR. The table has thousands of distinct CDR3 sequences, about 15% seen once. The CDR3 spans 11 residues. V lost 10 bases to trimming and J lost 4 bases; unmatched junction nucleotides: 1. Germline V gene data show CDR1 as SEHNR and CDR2 as FQNEAQ (reference sequence). Only a few counts were recorded for this clonotype. Its antigen is still unknown. This clonotype originated in a human patient who had a liver transplant. Some T cells could come from the graft donor. The chain carries TRBV7-9 and TRBJ1-1; 9 bases are shared with TRBD1. The CDR3 loop reads CATGQGTEAFF. The CDR3 DNA sequence: TGTGCCACGGGACAGGGCACTGAAGCTTTCTTT.